Listed below are T cell receptor beta chains from one sample, sequenced in a study of blood T cell repertoires in COVID-19. Repertoires were generated with immunoSEQ multiplex PCR, while TCRdb's copy carries only in-frame clones and drops some. Of about 78,000 clones listed, about 89% were seen once; the top ten hold around 5%. Material for sequencing was peripheral blood. These receptors came from a man aged 50-59 years with active or convalescent COVID-19. Both conserved end residues are part of each CDR3. D genes are given only for firm matches. Clone size appears in some rows only: once, few, many, or a class for an expanded clone.

J: TRBJ2-5; size: -; D: -; V: TRBV12-3/TRBV12-4; CDR3: CASTLYQETQYF; DNA: TGTGCCAGCACTCTGTACCAAGAGACCCAGTACTTC
J: TRBJ2-1; size: once; D: TRBD2; V: TRBV5-1; CDR3: CASSSRPGGGEQFF; DNA: TGCGCCAGCAGCTCCAGGCCGGGGGGAGGTGAGCAGTTCTTC
J: TRBJ1-2; size: -; D: -; V: TRBV28; CDR3: CAAWGEQGPYGYTF; DNA: TGTGCCGCCTGGGGCGAACAGGGCCCCTATGGCTACACCTTC
J: TRBJ1-5; size: -; D: -; V: TRBV28; CDR3: CASRYRTNQPQHF; DNA: TGTGCCAGCAGGTACAGGACCAATCAGCCCCAGCATTTT
J: TRBJ2-2; size: -; D: TRBD2; V: TRBV4-3; CDR3: CASSQDPGGWANTGELFF; DNA: TGCGCCAGCAGCCAAGATCCGGGGGGGTGGGCGAACACCGGGGAGCTGTTTTTT
J: TRBJ1-6; size: few; D: -; V: TRBV7-6; CDR3: CASSLEFGGGNSPLHF; DNA: TGTGCCAGCAGCTTAGAATTCGGGGGGGGGAATTCACCCCTCCACTTT
J: TRBJ1-2; size: -; D: TRBD1; V: TRBV28; CDR3: CASSMTGGIYGYTF; DNA: TGTGCCAGCAGTATGACAGGGGGTATCTATGGCTACACCTTC
J: TRBJ1-4; size: -; D: -; V: TRBV5-5; CDR3: CASSLGAPDEKLFF; DNA: TGTGCCAGCAGCTTGGGGGCGCCAGATGAAAAACTGTTTTTT
J: TRBJ2-3; size: -; D: -; V: TRBV6-1; CDR3: CASSEGDPKDTQYF; DNA: TGTGCCAGCAGTGAAGGAGATCCCAAAGATACGCAGTATTTT
J: TRBJ2-5; size: -; D: -; V: TRBV10-1; CDR3: CASSGGSVETQYF; DNA: TGCGCCAGCAGTGGGGGCTCGGTGGAGACCCAGTACTTC
J: TRBJ2-1; size: -; D: -; V: TRBV9; CDR3: CASSVDWTDLYNEQFF; DNA: TGTGCCAGCAGCGTAGATTGGACAGATCTCTACAATGAGCAGTTCTTC
J: TRBJ1-6; size: -; D: TRBD1; V: TRBV27; CDR3: CASSVDRFSYNSPLHF; DNA: TGTGCCAGCAGTGTGGACAGGTTCTCCTATAATTCACCCCTCCACTTT
J: TRBJ2-7; size: -; D: -; V: TRBV25-1; CDR3: CASSEGTGLHSYEQYF; DNA: TGTGCCAGCAGTGAGGGCACGGGACTCCACTCCTACGAGCAGTACTTC
J: TRBJ1-2; size: -; D: -; V: TRBV14; CDR3: CASSLSGYGYTF; DNA: TGTGCCAGCAGCCTCTCGGGCTATGGCTACACCTTC
J: TRBJ2-5; size: -; D: -; V: TRBV5-6; CDR3: CASSTRQISETQYF; DNA: TGTGCCAGCAGCACCCGACAGATCTCAGAGACCCAGTACTTC
J: TRBJ2-1; size: once; D: -; V: TRBV2; CDR3: CASGGGVASSYNEQFF; DNA: TGTGCCAGCGGGGGAGGTGTGGCTAGCTCTTACAATGAGCAGTTCTTC
J: TRBJ1-1; size: few; D: -; V: TRBV11-2; CDR3: CASSPGRGNTEAFF; DNA: TGTGCCAGCAGCCCGGGCAGGGGGAACACTGAAGCTTTCTTT
J: TRBJ1-2; size: -; D: -; V: TRBV6-4; CDR3: CASSDMGGTRGYTF; DNA: TGTGCCAGCAGTGACATGGGGGGTACTCGAGGCTACACCTTC
J: TRBJ2-3; size: -; D: TRBD1; V: TRBV7-7; CDR3: CASSLGTGATDTQYF; DNA: TGTGCCAGCAGCTTAGGGACAGGGGCCACAGATACGCAGTATTTT
J: TRBJ1-1; size: once; D: TRBD1; V: TRBV6-5; CDR3: CASRTGGTEAFF; DNA: TGTGCCAGCAGGACAGGGGGGACTGAAGCTTTCTTT
J: TRBJ2-7; size: once; D: -; V: TRBV7-9; CDR3: CASSSQRPGYEQYF; DNA: TGTGCCAGCAGCTCACAGCGGCCGGGTTACGAGCAGTACTTC
J: TRBJ1-3; size: -; D: -; V: TRBV9; CDR3: CASGGLPSGDTIYF; DNA: TGTGCCAGCGGGGGACTGCCCTCGGGAGACACCATATATTTT
J: TRBJ1-4; size: -; D: -; V: TRBV19; CDR3: CASSGTAATNEKLFF; DNA: TGTGCCAGTAGTGGAACAGCTGCAACTAATGAAAAACTGTTTTTT
J: TRBJ2-1; size: -; D: TRBD2; V: TRBV6-5; CDR3: CASSTTSGGAREQFF; DNA: TGTGCCAGCAGTACTACTAGCGGGGGGGCCCGCGAGCAGTTCTTC
J: TRBJ2-5; size: once; D: -; V: TRBV5-1; CDR3: CASSLQDQETQYF; DNA: TGCGCCAGCAGCTTACAGGACCAAGAGACCCAGTACTTC
J: TRBJ2-5; size: -; D: TRBD1; V: TRBV25-1; CDR3: CASSEWETGNQETQYF; DNA: TGTGCCAGCAGTGAATGGGAGACAGGGAACCAAGAGACCCAGTACTTC
J: TRBJ2-3; size: -; D: -; V: TRBV7-2; CDR3: CASRGAYTQYF; DNA: TGTGCCAGCCGGGGGGCTTATACGCAGTATTTT
J: TRBJ2-3; size: -; D: TRBD2; V: TRBV7-9; CDR3: CASGIGEGGSDTQYF; DNA: TGTGCCAGCGGTATTGGGGAGGGAGGGTCAGATACGCAGTATTTT
J: TRBJ2-2; size: -; D: -; V: TRBV5-4; CDR3: CASSLVGGELFF; DNA: TGTGCCAGCAGCTTGGTCGGCGGGGAGCTGTTTTTT
J: TRBJ2-5; size: once; D: TRBD1; V: TRBV5-1; CDR3: CASSSGQGFQETQYF; DNA: TGCGCCAGCAGCTCAGGACAGGGTTTCCAAGAGACCCAGTACTTC
J: TRBJ1-2; size: -; D: TRBD1; V: TRBV11-1; CDR3: CASSLQGAQSYGYTF; DNA: TGTGCCAGCAGCTTACAGGGGGCGCAAAGCTATGGCTACACCTTC
J: TRBJ2-5; size: -; D: TRBD1; V: TRBV29-1; CDR3: CSGRTGGETQYF; DNA: TGCAGCGGCCGGACAGGGGGGGAGACCCAGTACTTC
J: TRBJ2-2; size: -; D: -; V: TRBV10-3; CDR3: CAISESNNRGTGELFF; DNA: TGTGCCATCAGTGAGTCGAATAATAGGGGCACCGGGGAGCTGTTTTTT
J: TRBJ2-5; size: -; D: -; V: TRBV5-6; CDR3: CASSFGTETQYF; DNA: TGTGCCAGCAGCTTTGGCACGGAGACCCAGTACTTC
J: TRBJ2-7; size: few; D: TRBD2; V: TRBV23-1; CDR3: CASSPQRGVSYEQYF; DNA: TGCGCCAGCAGTCCGCAGCGGGGGGTCTCCTACGAGCAGTACTTC
J: TRBJ2-3; size: -; D: TRBD1; V: TRBV5-1; CDR3: CASSLARGFSTDTQYF; DNA: TGCGCCAGCAGCTTGGCCAGGGGGTTTAGCACAGATACGCAGTATTTT
J: TRBJ2-1; size: -; D: -; V: TRBV4-2; CDR3: CASREDVSSYNEQFF; DNA: TGTGCCAGCAGGGAGGACGTAAGCTCCTACAATGAGCAGTTCTTC
J: TRBJ1-1; size: -; D: TRBD1; V: TRBV19; CDR3: CASSTSRGQGGNTEAFF; DNA: TGTGCCAGTAGTACCAGCCGGGGACAGGGGGGGAACACTGAAGCTTTCTTT
J: TRBJ1-5; size: -; D: -; V: TRBV19; CDR3: CASSNKWDIPNQPQHF; DNA: TGTGCCAGTAGTAACAAGTGGGACATCCCAAATCAGCCCCAGCATTTT
J: TRBJ2-5; size: -; D: -; V: TRBV5-6; CDR3: CASSSQGWETQYF; DNA: TGTGCCAGCAGCTCTCAGGGCTGGGAGACCCAGTACTTC
J: TRBJ2-1; size: -; D: TRBD1; V: TRBV5-1; CDR3: CATAQDRGGRGEQFF; DNA: TGCGCCACCGCCCAAGACAGGGGTGGAAGGGGTGAGCAGTTCTTC
J: TRBJ2-1; size: once; D: -; V: TRBV18; CDR3: CASSPGQDNEQFF; DNA: TGTGCCAGCTCACCAGGTCAGGACAATGAGCAGTTCTTC
J: TRBJ2-4; size: -; D: TRBD2; V: TRBV28; CDR3: CASSTTGLAEAKNIQYF; DNA: TGTGCCAGCAGTACCACGGGACTAGCGGAAGCCAAAAACATTCAGTACTTC
J: TRBJ2-7; size: -; D: TRBD1; V: TRBV18; CDR3: CASSREGAREQYF; DNA: TGTGCCAGCTCACGAGAGGGGGCCCGGGAGCAGTACTTC
J: TRBJ2-1; size: -; D: -; V: TRBV10-3; CDR3: CATGGVYNEQFF; DNA: TGTGCCACCGGAGGGGTTTACAATGAGCAGTTCTTC
J: TRBJ1-1; size: -; D: TRBD1; V: TRBV19; CDR3: CASSMTGFNTEAFF; DNA: TGTGCCAGTAGTATGACAGGGTTTAACACTGAAGCTTTCTTT
J: TRBJ2-7; size: -; D: TRBD2; V: TRBV5-1; CDR3: CASSPIGTNPLGEQYF; DNA: TGCGCCAGCAGCCCCATAGGGACTAACCCCCTCGGGGAGCAGTACTTC
J: TRBJ2-2; size: once; D: TRBD1; V: TRBV30; CDR3: CAWSARTGALTTGELFF; DNA: TGTGCCTGGAGTGCCAGAACAGGGGCCCTGACTACCGGGGAGCTGTTTTTT
J: TRBJ2-5; size: -; D: TRBD1; V: TRBV18; CDR3: CASSAGTGQETQYF; DNA: TGTGCCAGCTCAGCCGGGACAGGACAAGAGACCCAGTACTTC
J: TRBJ1-6; size: -; D: -; V: TRBV7-2; CDR3: CASSLVERSPLHF; DNA: TGTGCCAGCAGCTTAGTGGAGAGGTCACCCCTCCACTTT
J: TRBJ1-5; size: -; D: TRBD1; V: TRBV10-2; CDR3: CASSLAGTGDNQPQHF; DNA: TGCGCCAGCAGCCTGGCCGGGACAGGGGACAATCAGCCCCAGCATTTT
J: TRBJ2-2; size: few; D: TRBD2; V: TRBV7-9; CDR3: CASSPVAGGTGELFF; DNA: TGTGCCAGCAGCCCAGTAGCGGGGGGCACCGGGGAGCTGTTTTTT
J: TRBJ1-3; size: -; D: TRBD1; V: TRBV14; CDR3: CASSQARGGNTIYF; DNA: TGTGCCAGCAGCCAAGCCAGGGGGGGAAACACCATATATTTT
J: TRBJ2-7; size: -; D: TRBD1; V: TRBV5-5; CDR3: CASNTLPGDRGPYEQYF; DNA: TGTGCCAGCAACACTCTCCCGGGCGACAGGGGGCCGTACGAGCAGTACTTC
J: TRBJ1-1; size: -; D: -; V: TRBV7-9; CDR3: CASSLMSGVSTEAFF; DNA: TGTGCCAGCAGCTTAATGTCAGGCGTATCCACTGAAGCTTTCTTT
J: TRBJ2-5; size: -; D: -; V: TRBV29-1; CDR3: CSVRPLGAQETQYF; DNA: TGCAGCGTTCGCCCCCTAGGGGCTCAAGAGACCCAGTACTTC
J: TRBJ2-3; size: -; D: -; V: TRBV30; CDR3: CAWRSTATDTQYF; DNA: TGTGCCTGGCGCTCCACAGCCACAGATACGCAGTATTTT
J: TRBJ1-1; size: -; D: -; V: TRBV27; CDR3: CASSFAGWDTEAFF; DNA: TGTGCCAGCAGTTTTGCAGGGTGGGACACTGAAGCTTTCTTT
J: TRBJ1-1; size: -; D: TRBD1; V: TRBV9; CDR3: CASSVGGGQGGTEAFF; DNA: TGTGCCAGCAGCGTCGGAGGGGGGCAGGGGGGAACTGAAGCTTTCTTT
J: TRBJ1-1; size: -; D: TRBD1; V: TRBV4-1; CDR3: CASVPGQGPNTEAFF; DNA: TGCGCCAGCGTCCCGGGACAGGGACCGAACACTGAAGCTTTCTTT